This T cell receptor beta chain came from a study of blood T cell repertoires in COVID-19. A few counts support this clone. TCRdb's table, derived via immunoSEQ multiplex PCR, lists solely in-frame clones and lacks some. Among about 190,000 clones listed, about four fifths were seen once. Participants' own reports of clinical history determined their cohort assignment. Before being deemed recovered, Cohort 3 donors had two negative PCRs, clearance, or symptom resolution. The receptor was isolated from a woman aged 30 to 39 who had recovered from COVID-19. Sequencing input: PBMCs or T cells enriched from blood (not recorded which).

CDR3 nucleotide sequence: TGTGCCAGCAGTTTTCCCCTCAGGACTAACTATGGCTACACCTTC. Translating it yields CASSFPLRTNYGYTF. This chain links TRBV28 with TRBJ1-2; no firm D call. Germline values: CDR1 MDHEN, CDR2 SYDVKM. Trimming left V 3 bases short and J 0 bases short, with 11 bases between. This CDR3 spans 15 amino acids.